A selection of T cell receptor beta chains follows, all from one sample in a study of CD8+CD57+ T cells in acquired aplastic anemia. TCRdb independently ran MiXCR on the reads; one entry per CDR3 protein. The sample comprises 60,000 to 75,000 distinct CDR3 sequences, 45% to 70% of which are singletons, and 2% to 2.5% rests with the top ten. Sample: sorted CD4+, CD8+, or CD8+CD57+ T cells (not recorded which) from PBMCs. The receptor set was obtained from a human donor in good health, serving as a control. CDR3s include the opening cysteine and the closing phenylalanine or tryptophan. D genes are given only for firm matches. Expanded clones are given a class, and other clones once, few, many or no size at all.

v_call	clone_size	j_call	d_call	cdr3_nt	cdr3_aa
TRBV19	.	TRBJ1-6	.	TGTGCCAGTAGCCCTCAGCGGTGGGGGGATAATTCACCCCTCCACTTT	CASSPQRWGDNSPLHF
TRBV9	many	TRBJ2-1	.	TGTGCCAGCAGCTCAGGGGGGGCCTCCTACAATGAGCAGTTCTTC	CASSSGGASYNEQFF
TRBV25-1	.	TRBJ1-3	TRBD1	TGTGCCAGCAGGTCGGACAGGGGAGACTCTGGAAACACCATATATTTT	CASRSDRGDSGNTIYF
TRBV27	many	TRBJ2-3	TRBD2	TGTGCCAGCAGTCCGGCGGGATATCCGGGAGGGGTCGGGGATACGCAGTATTTT	CASSPAGYPGGVGDTQYF
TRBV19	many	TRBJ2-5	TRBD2	TGTGCCAGTAGTATGGGACTAGCGGGAGGAGGGACGGGGCGAGAGACCCAGTACTTC	CASSMGLAGGGTGRETQYF
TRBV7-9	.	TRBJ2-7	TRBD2	TGTGCCAGCGGGACTAGCGCCTACGAGCAGTACTTC	CASGTSAYEQYF
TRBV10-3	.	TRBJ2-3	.	TGTGCCATCAGCCCCGCGGTGAACACAGATACGCAGTATTTT	CAISPAVNTDTQYF
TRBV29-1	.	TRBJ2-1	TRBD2	TGCAGCGTTGTTTCTAGCGGGAGAAATTGGGAGCAGTTCTTC	CSVVSSGRNWEQFF
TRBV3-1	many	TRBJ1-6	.	TGTGCCAGCGGGGGGACCGGCGGGATAGATAATTCACCCCTCCACTTT	CASGGTGGIDNSPLHF
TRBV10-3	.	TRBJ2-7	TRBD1	TGTGCCATCAGTGACCCGAGCACAGGGGACGAGCAGTACTTC	CAISDPSTGDEQYF
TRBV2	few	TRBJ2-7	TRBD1	TGTGCCAGCAGTGAAGCAGGACAGGGAAGGTTC	CASSEAGQGRF
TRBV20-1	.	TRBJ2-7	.	TGCAGTGCGACGGGACTTTCCTACGAGCAGTACTTC	CSATGLSYEQYF
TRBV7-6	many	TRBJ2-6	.	TGTGCCAGCAGCTTAGGGAACCCCAGGGGATCCGGGGCCAACGTCCTGACTTTC	CASSLGNPRGSGANVLTF
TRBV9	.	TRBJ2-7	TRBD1	TGTGCCAGCAGCACCTCCGGGACAGGGACCTACGAGCAGTACTTC	CASSTSGTGTYEQYF
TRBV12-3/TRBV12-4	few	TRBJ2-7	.	TGTGCCAGCAGTTTGGGGGGGCCCGAGCAGTACTTC	CASSLGGPEQYF
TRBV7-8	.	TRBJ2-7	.	TGTGCCCGCAGCTTGGAGCAGGGGTCTATCTACGAGCAGTACTTC	CARSLEQGSIYEQYF
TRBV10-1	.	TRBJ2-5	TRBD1	TGCGCCAGCAGTGAAGGGACAGGGTTCCTCCAAGAGACCCAGTACTTC	CASSEGTGFLQETQYF
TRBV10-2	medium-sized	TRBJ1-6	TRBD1	TGCGCCAGCAGCCGGGACAGGGATTCACCCCTCCACTTT	CASSRDRDSPLHF
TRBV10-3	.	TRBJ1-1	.	TGTGCGCACGCTGGGGTAAACACTGAAGCTTTCTTT	CAHAGVNTEAFF
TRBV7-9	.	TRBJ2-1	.	TGTGCCAGCAGCCACCACCTAGCGGAGCAGTTCTTC	CASSHHLAEQFF
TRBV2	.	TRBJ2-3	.	TGTGCCAGCAGTGGTAGAGCAGGCGCTACAGATACGCAGTATTTT	CASSGRAGATDTQYF
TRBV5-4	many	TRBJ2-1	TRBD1	TGTGCCAGCAGCTGGGAGGGGGACAGGGGTGTCAATGAGCAGTTCTTC	CASSWEGDRGVNEQFF
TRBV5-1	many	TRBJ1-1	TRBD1	TGCGCCAGCAGCTCCAGCAGGGGGCTGGGGACTGAAGCTTTCTTT	CASSSSRGLGTEAFF
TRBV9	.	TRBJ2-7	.	TGTGCCAGCAGCGTAAATGGGGGTCGCGAGCAGTACTTC	CASSVNGGREQYF
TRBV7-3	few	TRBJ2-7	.	TGTGCCAGTAGTATCCGTGAGGGCTACGAGCAGTACTTC	CASSIREGYEQYF
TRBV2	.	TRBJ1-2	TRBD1	TGTGCCAGCAGCATACAAACAGGGGGGCATGGCTACACCTTC	CASSIQTGGHGYTF
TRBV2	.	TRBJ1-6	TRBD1	TGTGCCAGCGGCCGGGACAGGGGTTCGCCCCTCCACTTT	CASGRDRGSPLHF
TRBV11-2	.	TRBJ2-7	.	TGTGCCGGCAGCTTATCCCGGGAGCCGTACTTC	CAGSLSREPYF
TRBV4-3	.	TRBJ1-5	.	TGCGCCAGCAGCCACTTACGGATTTTCAATCAGCCCCAGCATTTT	CASSHLRIFNQPQHF
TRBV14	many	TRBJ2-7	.	TGTGCCAGCAGCCAAGATTGGGGCGGGTACGACTTC	CASSQDWGGYDF
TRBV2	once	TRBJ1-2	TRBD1	TGTGCCAGCAGTCAAGACAGGGGGCCTGGCTATGGCTACACCTTC	CASSQDRGPGYGYTF
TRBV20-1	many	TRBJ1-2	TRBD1	TGCAGTGCCCATCGTGACAGGGCAAGGGATGGCTACACCTTC	CSAHRDRARDGYTF
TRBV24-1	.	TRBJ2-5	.	TGTGCCACCAGTCAGGGGTCCCAAGAGACCCAGTACTTC	CATSQGSQETQYF
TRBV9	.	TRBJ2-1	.	TGTGCCAGCAGCGTAGCCTACAATGAGCAGTTCTTC	CASSVAYNEQFF
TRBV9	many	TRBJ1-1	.	TGTGCCAGCAGCGTAGCTGCAGAGCAATACACTGAAGCTTTCTTT	CASSVAAEQYTEAFF
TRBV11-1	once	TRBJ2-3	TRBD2	TGTGCCAGCAGCTCGGGACTAGCGGGAGCTGCAGATACGCAGTATTTT	CASSSGLAGAADTQYF
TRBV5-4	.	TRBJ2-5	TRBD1	TGTGCCAGCAGCTCCAGGGGGCGAGAGACCCAGTACTTC	CASSSRGRETQYF
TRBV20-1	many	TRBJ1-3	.	TGCAGTGCTAGAATGCAGGGGCTGGGAAACACCATATATTTT	CSARMQGLGNTIYF
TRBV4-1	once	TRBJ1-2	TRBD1	TGCGCCAGCACCCGGGGCCCAGGGGGCAGCTATGGCTACACCTTC	CASTRGPGGSYGYTF
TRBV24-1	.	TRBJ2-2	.	TGTGCCACCAGTGAGATAGAGGCCGGGGAGCTGTTTTTT	CATSEIEAGELFF
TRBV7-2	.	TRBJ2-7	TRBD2	TGTGCCAGCAGCGGGCTAGCGGGGAGCACCTACGAGCAGTACTTC	CASSGLAGSTYEQYF
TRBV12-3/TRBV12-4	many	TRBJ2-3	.	TGTGCCAGCAGTTTAGCATTGCGGGAAGGTGCAACGCAGTATTTT	CASSLALREGATQYF